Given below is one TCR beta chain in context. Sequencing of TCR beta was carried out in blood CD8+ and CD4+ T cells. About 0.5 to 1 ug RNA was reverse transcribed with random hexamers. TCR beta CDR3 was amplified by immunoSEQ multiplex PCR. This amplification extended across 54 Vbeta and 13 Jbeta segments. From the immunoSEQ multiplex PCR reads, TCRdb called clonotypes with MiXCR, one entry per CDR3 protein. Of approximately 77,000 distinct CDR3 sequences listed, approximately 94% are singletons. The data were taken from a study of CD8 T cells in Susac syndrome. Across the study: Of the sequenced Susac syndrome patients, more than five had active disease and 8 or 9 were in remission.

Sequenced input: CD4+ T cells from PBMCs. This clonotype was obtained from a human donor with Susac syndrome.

The CDR3 loop is CASSYSLAAGANVLTF. The CDR3 DNA sequence: TGTGCCAGCAGTTACTCGCTGGCGGCTGGGGCCAACGTCCTGACTTTC. The gene calls are TRBV6-5 and TRBJ2-6; D ambiguous. Deletions cut 0 bases from V and 2 bases from J, with 8 bases between. CDR1 is MNHEY and CDR2 is SVGAGI in the germline V gene. CDR3 size: 16 residues.